This passage covers 17 T cell receptor beta chains from one sample sequenced in a study of cytomegalovirus exposure and HLA in healthy donors. PCR primers comprised 60 Vbeta and 13 Jbeta primers. Some clones are missing from TCRdb's copy, which holds only in-frame ones; the method was immunoSEQ multiplex PCR. The table lists tens of thousands of clones, around 78% of them singletons. The sample consisted of PBMCs. All receptors come from a man aged 18 to 35 in good health and CMV-seropositive.

V usage is TRBV10-1 and J usage is TRBJ2-7, with 7 nucleotides matching TRBD2. The CDR3 is made up of 13 amino acids. CDR1 is WNHNN, CDR2 SYGVQD, per germline (reference sequence). Trimming removed 6 bases from V and 4 bases from J; junction bases left unmatched: 6. The CDR3 protein is CASSRGGMYEQYF. The CDR3 coding sequence is TGCGCCAGCAGCCGCGGGGGTATGTACGAGCAGTACTTC.

A note on this clone: One end of the junction does not line up with germline, which may come from a read error. The chain joins TRBV7-7 to TRBJ1-1; D ambiguous. The CDR3 sequence is 13 residues long. Germline CDR1 is SSHAT and CDR2 is FNYEAQ (reference sequence). The CDR3 is CASSPSENTEAFF. As DNA, the CDR3 is TGTGCTAGCAGCCCGTCAGAAAACACTGAAGCTTTCTTT.

The chain combines TRBV7-7 with TRBJ2-3; a weak D match, TRBD2 (5 bases). The CDR3 has 15 residues. V was trimmed by 5 bases and J by 4 bases, leaving 16 bases between them. Germline V CDR1 and CDR2: SSHAT, FNYEAQ (reference sequence). Written as DNA, the CDR3 is TGTGCCAGCAGCCCCACCCTAGCACTCGCAGATACGCAGTATTTT. Translated: CASSPTLALADTQYF.

The chain has TRBV2 and TRBJ1-4; maybe TRBD1 (5 bases). V was pared by 6 bases and J by 3 bases, with 11 bases between. This CDR3 spans 14 amino acids. CDR1 and CDR2 (germline): SNHLY, FYNNEI. The DNA of the CDR3 is TGTGCCAGCAGCGTCGGGACTGCTAATGAAAAACTGTTTTTT. Protein: CASSVGTANEKLFF. Combining the CDR3 with reference TRBV2 and TRBJ1-4 gives the whole variable domain EPEVTQTPSHQVTQMGQEVILRCVPISNHLYFYWYRQILGQKVEFLVSFYNNEISEKSEIFDDQFSVERPDGSNFTLKIRSTKLEDSAMYFCASSVGTANEKLFFGSGTQLSVL.

In the case of this clone: The junction does not match germline at one end; this may be a read error. The chain carries TRBV7-9 and TRBJ2-1, with a weak D call TRBD2 (5 bases). This CDR3 spans 13 amino acids. Germline assignment: CDR1 SEHNR and CDR2 FQNEAQ (reference sequence). This chain's CDR3 is CASSLSGYYEQFF. For the CDR3, the DNA is TGTGCCAGCAGCTTGAGCGGCTACTATGAGCAGTTCTTC.

The chain joins TRBV6-1 to TRBJ2-3; 14 nucleotides line up with TRBD2. V was clipped by 5 bases and J by 6 bases; unmatched bases: 4. CDR1 is MNHNS and CDR2 is SASEGT in the germline V gene. This CDR3 spans 15 amino acids. CDR3 bases: TGTGCCAGCAGTCTACGGACTAGCGGGGGGGATACGCAGTATTTT. The encoded protein is CASSLRTSGGDTQYF.

The chain has TRBV11-2 and TRBJ2-7, with D uncertain. Germline CDR1 reads SGHAT; CDR2 reads FQNNGV. V lost 1 base and J lost 3, with 7 bases in between. The CDR3 spans 13 residues. This CDR3 is CASSLASLYEQYF. In nucleotides, the CDR3 is TGTGCCAGCAGCTTAGCGAGCCTCTACGAGCAGTACTTC.

V gene TRBV6-5 combines with J gene TRBJ1-3; 8 bases fit TRBD1. CDR3 size: 15 residues. Germline V gene lookup returns CDR1 MNHEY and CDR2 SVGAGI. With 6 bases clipped from V and 4 bases from J, the junction kept 8 bases outside the gene matches. The CDR3, as DNA: TGTGCCAGCAGACAGGGACAGGTCTCAGGAAACACCATATATTTT. As protein: CASRQGQVSGNTIYF.

This rearrangement joins TRBV5-6 to TRBJ2-1, with TRBD1 matching over 7 bases. This CDR3 has 14 residues. V was clipped by 3 bases and J by 7 bases; unmatched bases: 7. Germline CDR1 is SGHDT and CDR2 is YYEEEE. The CDR3 sequence is CASSYGTVGNEQFF. CDR3 nucleotide sequence: TGTGCCAGCAGCTACGGGACAGTCGGGAATGAGCAGTTCTTC. The full variable domain, rest sourced from reference TRBV5-6 and TRBJ2-1, is DAGVTQSPTHLIKTRGQQVTLRCSPKSGHDTVSWYQQALGQGPQFIFQYYEEEERQRGNFPDRFSGHQFPNYSSELNVNALLLGDSALYLCASSYGTVGNEQFFGPGTRLTVL.

The V gene is TRBV30, the J gene TRBJ2-1, with 13 bases that match TRBD2. With V trimmed by 4 bases and J by 9 bases, 6 bases remained unmatched. Germline values: CDR1 GTSNPN, CDR2 SVGIG (reference sequence). CDR3 length: 14 amino acids. The CDR3 region is CAWTTSGGAGEQFF. The DNA for the CDR3 is TGTGCCTGGACCACTAGCGGGGGGGCCGGTGAGCAGTTCTTC. Full variable domain (remainder filled in from reference TRBV30 and TRBJ2-1): SQTIHQWPATLVQPVGSPLSLECTVEGTSNPNLYWYRQAAGRGLQLLFYSVGIGQISSEVPQNLSASRPQDRQFILSSKKLLLSDSGFYLCAWTTSGGAGEQFFGPGTRLTVL.

This chain joins TRBV7-2 and TRBJ1-4; no reliable D call. The germline gives CDR1 SGHTA, CDR2 FQGNSA. V lost 0 bases to trimming and J lost 6 bases, with 8 bases between them. The CDR3 sequence is 14 residues long. Here the CDR3 reads CASSLAGNDEKLFF. DNA for the CDR3: TGTGCCAGCAGCTTAGCCGGGAACGATGAAAAACTGTTTTTT.

This clone has a single count. In nucleotides, the CDR3 is TGCAGCGTTGAAGAGGCAGGCCCTGAAGCTTTCTTT. Its protein product is CSVEEAGPEAFF. V gene TRBV29-1 combines with J gene TRBJ1-1; no reliable D call. In germline, CDR1 is SQVTM, CDR2 ANQGSEA. Trimming left V 0 bases short and J 6 bases short, with 8 bases between. This CDR3 contains 12 residues.

The J gene is TRBJ2-7, the V gene TRBV13; D is ambiguous. The CDR3 is 11 amino acids. Deletions cut 2 bases from V and 5 bases from J, with 4 bases between. Germline lookup yields CDR1 PRHDT and CDR2 FYEKMQ (reference sequence). The CDR3 DNA is TGTGCCAGCAGCTTAAATAACGAGCAGTACTTC. Amino acids: CASSLNNEQYF.

The gene calls are TRBV6-5 and TRBJ2-7; 9 nucleotides agree with TRBD2. Germline loops: CDR1 MNHEY, CDR2 SVGAGI. The CDR3 contains 16 residues. V lost 2 bases, J lost 4 bases, and 9 bases stayed unmatched. CDR3 sequence reads: CASSYRVAGEGYEQYF. As DNA, the CDR3 is TGTGCCAGCAGTTACCGCGTAGCGGGAGAAGGGTACGAGCAGTACTTC.

This CDR3 reads CASSYEPRNEQFF. CDR3 coding DNA: TGTGCCAGCAGTTACGAGCCCCGGAATGAGCAGTTCTTC. This rearrangement joins TRBV6-5 to TRBJ2-1, with no clear D. V was shortened by 2 bases and J by 7 bases, with 9 bases between the two germline ends. This CDR3 comprises 13 residues. Germline CDR1 MNHEY, CDR2 SVGAGI.

The CDR3 sequence: CASIGLAKILTGTQYF. For the CDR3, the DNA is TGTGCCAGCATTGGGCTAGCGAAGATCTTAACCGGTACGCAGTATTTT. The rearrangement joins TRBV2 to TRBJ2-3, with a possible D match to TRBD2 (6 bases). This CDR3 contains 16 residues. CDR1 is SNHLY and CDR2 is FYNNEI in the germline V gene. The V end lost 7 bases, the J end lost 8 bases, and 25 bases lay between the germline ends.

This chain joins TRBV2 and TRBJ2-3, with 9 nucleotides matching TRBD2. The CDR3 loop spans 18 amino acids. The V and J ends lost 7 bases and 0 bases, in that order; junction bases with no gene match: 14. Germline lookup yields CDR1 SNHLY and CDR2 FYNNEI. The CDR3 reads CASTERLAGISSTDTQYF. CDR3 nucleotide sequence: TGTGCCAGCACCGAAAGGCTAGCGGGGATATCTAGCACAGATACGCAGTATTTT. Filled out from reference TRBV2 and TRBJ2-3, the complete variable domain reads EPEVTQTPSHQVTQMGQEVILRCVPISNHLYFYWYRQILGQKVEFLVSFYNNEISEKSEIFDDQFSVERPDGSNFTLKIRSTKLEDSAMYFCASTERLAGISSTDTQYFGPGTRLTVL.